Many counts were recorded for the clone carrying this TCR beta chain. V lost 0 bases and J 0 bases, leaving 11 bases between the germline ends. This CDR3 is built from 16 residues. Germline V gene data show CDR1 as GTSNPN and CDR2 as SVGIG (reference sequence). Noted time point: blood at routine non-recurrence follow-up after resection. TCRdb redid the calling of the 5' RACE reads with MiXCR, one entry per CDR3 protein. The sample holds about 120,000 distinct CDR3 sequences, roughly a tenth seen once. This record belongs to a study of spatial heterogeneity in lung cancer. Study at large: Donation came from roughly 72 patients with untreated early-stage non-small cell lung cancer. PBMC samples from follow-up, where available, were sequenced a median of around two years after resection.

The sample in question was PBMCs, obtained at follow-up. The sequence derives from a female donor with early-stage non-small cell lung cancer. V and J are TRBV30 and TRBJ2-2; the D is unclear. This CDR3 is CAWSVRSRANTGELFF. In nucleotides, the CDR3 is TGTGCCTGGAGTGTACGGTCCCGGGCGAACACCGGGGAGCTGTTTTTT.